This T cell receptor beta chain was sequenced in a study of blood T cell repertoires in COVID-19 (dated by TCRdb to between 2020 and 2021). Looking at the study overall: The collaborator samples originated in the United States, Italy and Spain and spanned the acute and convalescent phases of COVID-19. The samples were drawn from two sources: the first 160 participants of the ongoing ImmuneRACE study, and fewer than 1,500 subjects contributed by 6 global collaborators. The prospective study material was composed of cDNA or gDNA derived from T cells, B-cell-depleted T cells, or PBMCs. The repertoires were released in a freely available public database intended as a resource for research on the immune response to SARS-CoV-2. Sample metadata almost always included a de-identified subject ID, COVID-19 status, age in years and sex. Where available, HLA class I and class II types were taken from metadata supplied by the sample provider and were not determined by assay-based typing. The dataset comprised deeply sampled blood TCRbeta repertoires from subjects exposed to, actively infected with, or recovered from COVID-19.

A note on this clone: The antigen this receptor binds is unknown. The sample holds no much larger clone one base away, and base qualities are not on file.

The CDR3 sequence holds 19 residues, the cysteine and phenylalanine included. Left in the record is the CDR3 DNA by itself, 57 bases read in frame from the first base. Reading the germline V gene (reference sequence) gives CDR1 LGHDT and CDR2 YNNKEL. The V end gives up 4 bases and the J end 1 base, leaving 13 bases in the junction not matched to a gene. TCRbeta CDR3 regions were amplified from genomic DNA by means of the immunoSEQ Assay, a bias-controlled multiplex PCR. The study's own analysis went as follows. The number of nucleated cells in each sample was estimated by amplification of reference gene primers within the assay. Sequence reads were collapsed and filtered to measure the absolute abundance of every unique TCRbeta CDR3 rearrangement. Productive Simpson clonality was computed per sample as the square root of Simpson's diversity index over productive rearrangements. TCRdb carries this immuneACCESS record with in-frame sequences only. Its versions omit some clonotypes, under half of them owing to an unresolved V gene in the studies checked, with the rest unexplained. The DNA was the basis for D and trimming; V, J and clone size are from that table. For this sample there are fewer than 350,000 clones; about 89% appear just once. Of the sample, approximately 10% falls within the top ten clones.

Collaborating institutions collected whole blood in K2EDTA tubes following their own protocols. For TCRbeta analysis, collaborator samples were shipped as frozen whole blood, as isolated PBMCs, or as DNA extracted from either sample type. The full study reports these points: How much clinical and demographic metadata was included differed by source and by participant, and the metadata was provided uncurated.

This TCR came from a man aged 35-49 years with active or convalescent COVID-19. Sequencing was performed on peripheral blood. Recombination joined TRBV3-1 (or the pseudogene TRBV3-2) with TRBJ2-6; TRBD1 aligns with 7 central bases. The sequence in DNA is TGTGCCAGCAGCCCCTCTCGGTGGAAGGGGGCGTCTGGGGCCAACGTCCTGACTTTC. This gives the protein CASSPSRWKGASGANVLTF.